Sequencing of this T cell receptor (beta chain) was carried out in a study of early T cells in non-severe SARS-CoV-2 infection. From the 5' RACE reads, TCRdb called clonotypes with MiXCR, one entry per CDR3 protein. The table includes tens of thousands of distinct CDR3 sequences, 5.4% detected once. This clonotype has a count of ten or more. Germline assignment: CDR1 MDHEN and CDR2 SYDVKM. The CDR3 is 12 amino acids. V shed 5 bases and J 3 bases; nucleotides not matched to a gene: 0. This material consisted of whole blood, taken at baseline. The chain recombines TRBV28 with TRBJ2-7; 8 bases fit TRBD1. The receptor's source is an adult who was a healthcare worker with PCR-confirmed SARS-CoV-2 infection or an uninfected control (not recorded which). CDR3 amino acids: CASSTGGYEQYF. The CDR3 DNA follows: TGTGCCAGCAGTACAGGGGGCTACGAGCAGTACTTC.